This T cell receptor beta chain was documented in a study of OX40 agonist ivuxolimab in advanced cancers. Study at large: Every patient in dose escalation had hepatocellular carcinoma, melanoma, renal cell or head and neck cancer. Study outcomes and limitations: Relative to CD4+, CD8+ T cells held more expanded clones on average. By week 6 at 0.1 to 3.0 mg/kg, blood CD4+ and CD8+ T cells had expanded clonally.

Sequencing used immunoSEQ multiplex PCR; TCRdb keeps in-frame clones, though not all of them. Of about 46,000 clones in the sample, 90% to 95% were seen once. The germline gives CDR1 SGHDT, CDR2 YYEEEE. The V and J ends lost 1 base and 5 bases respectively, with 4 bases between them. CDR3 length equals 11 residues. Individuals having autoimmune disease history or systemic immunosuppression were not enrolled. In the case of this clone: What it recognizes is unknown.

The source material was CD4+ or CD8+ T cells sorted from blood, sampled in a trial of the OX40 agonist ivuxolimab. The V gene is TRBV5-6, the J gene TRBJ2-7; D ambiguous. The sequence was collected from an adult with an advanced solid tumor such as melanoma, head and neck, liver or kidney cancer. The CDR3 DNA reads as TGTGCCAGCAGCTTGCGAAACGAGCAGTACTTC. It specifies CASSLRNEQYF.